A selection of T cell receptor beta chains follows, all from one sample in a study of cytomegalovirus exposure and HLA in healthy donors. Profiled with immunoSEQ multiplex PCR; TCRdb holds only in-frame clones, not every one. The sample records about 190,000 clones, around 82% being singletons. Material: PBMCs. These receptors were obtained from a man in his forties in good health and CMV-seropositive. The CDR3 runs from the conserved cysteine through the conserved F or W. The order of the fields is V gene, clone size, J gene, D gene, CDR3 protein, CDR3 DNA. D genes are given only for firm matches. Clone size is stated in some rows and not others, as once, few, many or a class when expanded.

TRBV11-2	once	TRBJ2-7	TRBD2	CASSLSSGELEQYF	TGTGCCAGCAGCTTGTCTAGCGGCGAACTCGAGCAGTACTTC
TRBV9	.	TRBJ2-7	.	CASSISAQSDYEQYF	TGTGCCAGCAGCATAAGCGCCCAAAGCGACTACGAGCAGTACTTC
TRBV27	.	TRBJ1-3	.	CASSMERDSSGNTIYF	TGTGCCAGCAGTATGGAACGGGATAGCTCTGGAAACACCATATATTTT
TRBV28	.	TRBJ1-2	.	CASSFQGSYGYTF	TGTGCCAGCAGTTTCCAGGGAAGCTATGGCTACACCTTC
TRBV5-1	.	TRBJ2-2	TRBD2	CASRLAGVTGELFF	TGCGCCAGCAGACTAGCGGGAGTCACCGGGGAGCTGTTTTTT
TRBV5-1	.	TRBJ1-4	TRBD1	CASGLDDRGRKLFF	TGCGCCAGCGGCTTAGACGACAGGGGGAGGAAACTGTTTTTT
TRBV6-1	few	TRBJ2-5	TRBD1	CASSVGTGYQETQYF	TGTGCCAGCAGTGTGGGGACAGGCTACCAAGAGACCCAGTACTTC
TRBV18	.	TRBJ2-1	TRBD2	CASSPGGSSYNEQFF	TGTGCCAGCTCACCGGGGGGGAGCTCCTACAATGAGCAGTTCTTC
TRBV6-6	.	TRBJ2-5	.	CASSVRLETQYF	TGTGCCAGCAGTGTCCGGTTAGAGACCCAGTACTTC
TRBV28	once	TRBJ1-4	TRBD1	CASLDRGNEKLFF	TGTGCCAGCTTGGACAGGGGGAATGAAAAACTGTTTTTT
TRBV7-9	.	TRBJ2-3	.	CASSLPRDDAGPTDTQYF	TGTGCCAGCAGCTTACCCCGGGACGATGCGGGACCCACAGATACGCAGTATTTT
TRBV7-8	once	TRBJ2-5	TRBD1	CASSPGQGRGETQYF	TGTGCCAGCAGTCCGGGACAGGGTAGGGGAGAGACCCAGTACTTC
TRBV10-3	.	TRBJ2-5	.	CAISQGLGETQYF	TGTGCCATCAGTCAGGGCCTAGGGGAGACCCAGTACTTC
TRBV6-5	.	TRBJ1-1	.	CASSAARGGTEAFF	TGTGCCAGCAGTGCCGCCCGGGGGGGCACTGAAGCTTTCTTT
TRBV5-4	.	TRBJ2-2	.	CASSHPPGANTGELFF	TGTGCCAGCAGCCACCCCCCGGGAGCGAACACCGGGGAGCTGTTTTTT
TRBV21-1	.	TRBJ2-1	.	CASSKWGSTSGEEQFF	TGTGCCAGCAGCAAATGGGGGTCGACTAGCGGAGAAGAGCAGTTCTTC
TRBV6-1	.	TRBJ2-3	TRBD2	CASSDRAGSPETQYF	TGTGCCAGCAGTGACCGAGCGGGAAGCCCCGAGACGCAGTATTTT
TRBV4-3	.	TRBJ2-1	.	CASSQGLSSYNEQFF	TGCGCCAGCAGCCAAGGGTTGAGCTCCTACAATGAGCAGTTCTTC
TRBV5-1	.	TRBJ1-1	.	CASSSQGSPNTEAFF	TGCGCCAGCAGCTCACAGGGAAGTCCGAACACTGAAGCTTTCTTT
TRBV19	.	TRBJ1-5	.	CASSIVEGGNQPQHF	TGTGCCAGTAGTATAGTCGAAGGAGGCAATCAGCCCCAGCATTTT
TRBV12-5	.	TRBJ2-7	.	CASGSRGPSIDSEQYF	TGTGCTAGTGGTTCCCGCGGGCCCAGTATTGACTCCGAGCAGTACTTC
TRBV19	.	TRBJ2-7	TRBD1	CASSIPGQVYEQYF	TGTGCCAGTAGTATACCTGGACAGGTCTACGAGCAGTACTTC
TRBV29-1	once	TRBJ1-1	.	CSVAGVHGTEAFF	TGCAGCGTTGCCGGGGTACATGGCACTGAAGCTTTCTTT